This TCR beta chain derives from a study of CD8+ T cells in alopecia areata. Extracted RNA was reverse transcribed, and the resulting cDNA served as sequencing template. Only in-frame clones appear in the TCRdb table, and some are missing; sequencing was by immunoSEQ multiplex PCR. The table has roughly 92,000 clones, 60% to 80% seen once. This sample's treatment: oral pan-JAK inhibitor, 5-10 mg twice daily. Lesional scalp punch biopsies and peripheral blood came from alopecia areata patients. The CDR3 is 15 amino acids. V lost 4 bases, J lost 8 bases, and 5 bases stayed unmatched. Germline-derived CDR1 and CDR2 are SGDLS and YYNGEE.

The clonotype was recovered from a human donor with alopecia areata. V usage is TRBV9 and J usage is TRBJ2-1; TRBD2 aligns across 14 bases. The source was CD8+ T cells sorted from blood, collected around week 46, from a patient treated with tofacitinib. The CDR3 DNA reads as TGTGCCAGCAGCACGACTAGCGGGGGGGCTGATGAGCAGTTCTTC. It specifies CASSTTSGGADEQFF.